This T cell receptor beta chain derives from a study of CD8+CD57+ T cells in acquired aplastic anemia. About the research overall: DNA per sorted CD4+ or CD8+ sample ranged about 0.2 to 30 ug, averaging around 3.1 ug. General study results and limits: A set of approximately 30 CD8+ CDR3 sequences was shared between patients and controls, and these sequences appeared highly expressed in patients.

On this clonotype: Antigen specificity is unknown.

Patients who underwent sequencing had shown CD8+CD57+ cell expansion by flow cytometry. CDR3 and TCR beta VDJ profiling relied on genomic DNA as the template. TCRdb re-called the reads through MiXCR, storing one row per CDR3 protein. The profile shows some 160,000 distinct CDR3 sequences, approximately 51% of them singletons. The sample consisted of sorted CD4+, CD8+, or CD8+CD57+ T cells (not recorded which) from PBMCs. The TCR originated in a human donor with aplastic anemia.

The CDR3 DNA follows: TGCAGCGTTGCGGGGATGATGAACACTGAAGCTTTCTTT. Translation gives CSVAGMMNTEAFF. This chain links TRBV29-1 with TRBJ1-1; D is uncertain. Trimming removed 4 bases from V and 0 bases from J, with 9 bases in between. Per the germline V gene, CDR1 is SQVTM and CDR2 is ANQGSEA. CDR3 size: 13 residues.